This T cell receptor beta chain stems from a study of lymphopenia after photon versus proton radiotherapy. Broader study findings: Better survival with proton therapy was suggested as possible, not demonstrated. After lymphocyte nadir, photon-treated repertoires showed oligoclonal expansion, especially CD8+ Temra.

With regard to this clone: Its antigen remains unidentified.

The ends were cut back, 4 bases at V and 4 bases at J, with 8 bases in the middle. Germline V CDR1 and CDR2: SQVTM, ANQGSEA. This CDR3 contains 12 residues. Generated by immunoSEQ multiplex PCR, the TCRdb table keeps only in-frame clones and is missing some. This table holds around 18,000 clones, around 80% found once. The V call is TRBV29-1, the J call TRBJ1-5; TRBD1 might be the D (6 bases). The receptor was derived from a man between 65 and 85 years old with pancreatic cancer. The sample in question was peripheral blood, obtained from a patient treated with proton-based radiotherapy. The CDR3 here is CSVVTGNQPQHF. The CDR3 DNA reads TGCAGCGTTGTTACAGGGAATCAGCCCCAGCATTTT.